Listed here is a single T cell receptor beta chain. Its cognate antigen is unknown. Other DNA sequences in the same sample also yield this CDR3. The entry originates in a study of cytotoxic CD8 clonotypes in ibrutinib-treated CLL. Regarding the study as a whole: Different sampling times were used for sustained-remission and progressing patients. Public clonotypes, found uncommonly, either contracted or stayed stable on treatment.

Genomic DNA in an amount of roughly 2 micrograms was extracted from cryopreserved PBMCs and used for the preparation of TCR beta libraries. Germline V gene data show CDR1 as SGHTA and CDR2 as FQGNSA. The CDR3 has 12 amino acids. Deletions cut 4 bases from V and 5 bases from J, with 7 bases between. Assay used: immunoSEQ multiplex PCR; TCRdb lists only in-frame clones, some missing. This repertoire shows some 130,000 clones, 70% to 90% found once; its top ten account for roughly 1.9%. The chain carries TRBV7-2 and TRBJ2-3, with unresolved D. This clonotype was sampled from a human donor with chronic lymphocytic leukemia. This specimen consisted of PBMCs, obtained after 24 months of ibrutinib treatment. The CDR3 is CASSSQRDTQYF. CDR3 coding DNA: TGTGCCAGCAGCTCCCAACGAGATACGCAGTATTTT.